This section outlines one T cell receptor beta chain sequence together with its context. The sample originates from a study of blood T cell repertoires in COVID-19. Study-level information: COVID-19 samples, acute and convalescent, were from the United States, Italy and Spain.

There are 13 residues in the CDR3. The J segment lost 10 bases and the V segment lost 4 bases, leaving 9 bases of the junction unmatched. Germline V gene lookup returns CDR1 LNHDA and CDR2 SQIVND (reference sequence). Repertoires were generated with immunoSEQ multiplex PCR, while TCRdb's copy carries only in-frame clones and drops some. The sample carries roughly 150,000 clones, about 87% recorded once. Sequencing was carried out using peripheral blood. The chain couples TRBV19 to TRBJ1-1, with 7 positions matching TRBD1. This sequence was found in a woman over 75 with acute or convalescent COVID-19. The CDR3 nucleotides read TGTGCCAGTAGTACCCGGGACAGCACCTTAGCTTTCTTT. Amino acids: CASSTRDSTLAFF.